This TCR beta chain was sequenced for a study of T cell repertoires in cytomegalovirus infection. General observations from the study: Ex vivo responses were dominated by HLA-C-restricted CMV-specific TCR beta clonotypes.

Using its own MiXCR run on the reads, TCRdb lists one record per CDR3 protein. The repertoire holds around 530,000 distinct CDR3 sequences, 16% seen once, with more than 20% in the top ten. In its sample, this clonotype was seen many times. Its antigen is unknown. This sequence may be a read error, since a much larger clone differs from it by one base. V lost 4 bases and J 1 base, leaving 9 bases between the germline ends. CDR3 length equals 13 residues. Germline CDR1 reads SGHDT; CDR2 reads YYEEEE. The sequenced sample consisted of CD8+ T cells from PBMCs. This receptor was obtained from a human donor in good health (CMV status not recorded). Some clones in this sample may be carry-over from other donors' samples. The chain carries TRBV5-6 and TRBJ2-7; D possibly uses TRBD1 or TRBD2 (5 bases each). This CDR3 is CASSPRESYEQYF. The CDR3 bases are TGTGCCAGCAGCCCCAGGGAGTCCTACGAGCAGTACTTC. The full variable domain, completed using reference TRBV5-6 and TRBJ2-7, is DAGVTQSPTHLIKTRGQQVTLRCSPKSGHDTVSWYQQALGQGPQFIFQYYEEEERQRGNFPDRFSGHQFPNYSSELNVNALLLGDSALYLCASSPRESYEQYFGPGTRLTVT.